Each of the 3 T cell receptor beta chains below was sequenced from the same sample in a study of blood T cell repertoires in COVID-19. Clones were read by immunoSEQ multiplex PCR, and TCRdb kept only the in-frame ones, dropping some. The table includes 330,000 or so clones, around 90% detected once. The sample comprised peripheral blood. Receptor source: a man aged 25 to 40 with COVID-19, enrolled during active disease.

The gene calls are TRBV7-2 and TRBJ2-1; a weak D match, TRBD2 (5 bases). This CDR3 comprises 16 residues. With 1 base removed from V and 9 bases from J, the gap between germline ends came to 19 bases. Germline V CDR1 and CDR2: SGHTA, FQGNSA. As DNA, the CDR3 is TGTGCCAGCAGCTTAGAGATATTTCGCGGGCAAAGTGAGCAGTTCTTC. It encodes CASSLEIFRGQSEQFF. Complete variable domain (other parts from reference TRBV7-2 and TRBJ2-1): GAGVSQSPSNKVTEKGKDVELRCDPISGHTALYWYRQSLGQGLEFLIYFQGNSAPDKSGLPSDRFSAERTGGSVSTLTIQRTQQEDSAVYLCASSLEIFRGQSEQFFGPGTRLTVL.

The chain has TRBV6-5 and TRBJ1-6, with TRBD1 matching 8 bases. The trim removed 6 bases at V and 10 bases at J, leaving 5 bases unmatched. In germline, CDR1 is MNHEY, CDR2 SVGAGI. The CDR3 runs to 13 residues. Here the CDR3 reads CASRGQVSSPLHF. The DNA of the CDR3 is TGTGCCAGCAGGGGACAGGTTTCATCACCCCTCCACTTT.

The chain employs TRBV11-3 and TRBJ2-3; 9 bases are shared with TRBD1. Unmatched junction bases numbered 8, after V lost 3 bases and J lost 4 bases. The germline V gene has CDR1 SGHNT and CDR2 YENEEA. The CDR3 is 16 amino acids. The CDR3 here is CASSLGTGLSSDTQYF. The CDR3, as DNA: TGTGCCAGCAGCTTGGGGACAGGGCTTTCTTCAGATACGCAGTATTTT.